This is a list of T cell receptor beta chains from one sample in a study of early T cells in non-severe SARS-CoV-2 infection. A single record per CDR3 protein comes from TCRdb applying MiXCR to the 5' RACE reads. The table lists more than 65,000 distinct CDR3 sequences, around 13% of them singletons. What was sequenced was whole blood. The receptors derive from an adult who was a healthcare worker with PCR-confirmed SARS-CoV-2 infection or an uninfected control (not recorded which). Each CDR3 is given with its conserved first and last residue. A D gene is named only where the DNA matches it firmly. Rows give clone size only sometimes, using once, few, many, or a class for an expanded clone.

clone_size j_call v_call d_call cdr3_aa cdr3_nt
many TRBJ1-5 TRBV27 TRBD1 CASSFLGQKNQPQHF TGTGCCAGCAGTTTTTTGGGACAGAAAAATCAGCCCCAGCATTTT
many TRBJ1-2 TRBV29-1 - CSVEARVSYGYTF TGCAGCGTTGAAGCTAGAGTGAGCTATGGCTACACCTTC
- TRBJ1-6 TRBV12-5 TRBD1 CASGSQGADSPLHF TGTGCTAGTGGTTCACAGGGGGCCGATTCACCCCTCCACTTT
- TRBJ2-2 TRBV7-9 - CAIRTQAGELFF TGTGCCATCCGAACCCAGGCCGGGGAGCTGTTTTTT
many TRBJ1-1 TRBV11-2 - CASSLVHRGAFF TGTGCCAGCAGCTTGGTACACCGGGGAGCTTTCTTT
- TRBJ2-7 TRBV29-1 - CSVVPPLSYEQYF TGCAGCGTTGTTCCCCCGCTATCCTACGAGCAGTACTTC
many TRBJ1-4 TRBV20-1 TRBD1 CSAAPTTGELEKLFF TGCAGTGCTGCCCCTACTACAGGGGAGTTGGAAAAACTGTTTTTT
few TRBJ1-1 TRBV28 - CASSVSTVNTEAFF TGTGCCAGCAGTGTCAGTACAGTAAACACTGAAGCTTTCTTT
many TRBJ2-7 TRBV11-3 - CASCPTGPDSSYEQYF TGTGCCAGCTGCCCCACCGGACCGGACAGCTCCTACGAGCAGTACTTC
many TRBJ2-1 TRBV6-5 TRBD2 CASSSRLAGYYNEQFF TGTGCCAGCAGTTCCCGACTAGCGGGGTATTACAATGAGCAGTTCTTC
few TRBJ1-1 TRBV29-1 - CSVVENTEAFF TGCAGCGTTGTCGAGAACACTGAAGCTTTCTTT
many TRBJ1-5 TRBV28 - CASSSSTGRGYQPQHF TGTGCCAGCAGTTCAAGTACCGGGAGAGGATATCAGCCCCAGCATTTT
many TRBJ1-6 TRBV6-2/TRBV6-3 - CASRPTSGDSPLHF TGTGCCAGCAGACCAACTTCAGGGGATTCACCCCTCCACTTT
many TRBJ1-2 TRBV30 - CAWIGPGHPASYGYTF TGTGCCTGGATTGGTCCCGGACACCCGGCGAGCTATGGCTACACCTTC
- TRBJ2-7 TRBV12-3/TRBV12-4 - CASSRSFYEQYF TGTGCCAGCAGTCGATCCTTTTACGAGCAGTACTTC
many TRBJ2-6 TRBV5-5 - CASSAQGTGANVLTF TGTGCCAGCAGCGCTCAGGGGACTGGGGCCAACGTCCTGACTTTC
- TRBJ1-2 TRBV12-3/TRBV12-4 - CASSLLEENYGYTF TGTGCCAGCAGCCTACTAGAGGAGAACTATGGCTACACCTTC
many TRBJ1-1 TRBV1 - CTRAGNTEAFF TGCACCAGGGCGGGGAACACTGAAGCTTTCTTT
- TRBJ1-4 TRBV20-1 TRBD1 CSATTMDRGVQKLFF TGCAGTGCTACCACAATGGACAGGGGGGTGCAGAAACTGTTTTTT
many TRBJ1-5 TRBV2 - CASSYGALAQHF TGTGCCAGCAGTTACGGGGCCCTAGCCCAGCATTTT
many TRBJ2-1 TRBV29-1 TRBD1 CSVEARRDRVSTMNEQFF TGCAGCGTTGAAGCAAGGCGGGACAGGGTGTCCACAATGAATGAGCAGTTCTTC
many TRBJ2-5 TRBV7-7 TRBD2 CASSSTSGNGETQYF TGTGCTAGCAGCTCGACTAGCGGGAATGGAGAGACCCAGTACTTC
many TRBJ1-1 TRBV14 - CASSPHTGWDTEAFF TGTGCCAGCAGCCCTCACACAGGGTGGGACACTGAAGCTTTCTTT
many TRBJ2-3 TRBV12-2 - CASRGPYLADTQYF TGTGCAAGTAGGGGGCCATATCTTGCAGATACGCAGTATTTT